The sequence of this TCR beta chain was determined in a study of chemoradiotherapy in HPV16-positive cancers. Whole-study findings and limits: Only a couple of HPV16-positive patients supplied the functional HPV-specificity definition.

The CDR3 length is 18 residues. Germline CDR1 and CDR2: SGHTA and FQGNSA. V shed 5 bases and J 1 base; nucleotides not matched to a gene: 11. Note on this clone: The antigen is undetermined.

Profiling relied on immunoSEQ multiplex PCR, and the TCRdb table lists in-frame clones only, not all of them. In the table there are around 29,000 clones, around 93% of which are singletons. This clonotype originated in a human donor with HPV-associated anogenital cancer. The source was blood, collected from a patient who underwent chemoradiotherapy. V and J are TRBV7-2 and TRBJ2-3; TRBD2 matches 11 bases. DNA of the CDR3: TGTGCCAGCAGCCGACTCTGGCTAGCGGGGGGCCGCACAGATACGCAGTATTTT. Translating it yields CASSRLWLAGGRTDTQYF. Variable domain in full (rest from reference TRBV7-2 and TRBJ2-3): GAGVSQSPSNKVTEKGKDVELRCDPISGHTALYWYRQSLGQGLEFLIYFQGNSAPDKSGLPSDRFSAERTGGSVSTLTIQRTQQEDSAVYLCASSRLWLAGGRTDTQYFGPGTRLTVL.